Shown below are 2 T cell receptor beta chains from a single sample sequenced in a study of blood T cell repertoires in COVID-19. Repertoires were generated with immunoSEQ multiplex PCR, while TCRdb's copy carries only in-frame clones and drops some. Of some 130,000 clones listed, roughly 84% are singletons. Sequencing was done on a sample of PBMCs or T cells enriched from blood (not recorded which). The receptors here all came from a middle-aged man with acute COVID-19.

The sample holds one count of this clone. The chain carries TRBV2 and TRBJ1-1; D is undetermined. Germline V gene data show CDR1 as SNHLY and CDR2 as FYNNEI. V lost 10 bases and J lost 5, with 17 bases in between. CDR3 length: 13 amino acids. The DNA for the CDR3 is TGTGCCACCACGGACTCTTTTGAGACTGAAGCTTTCTTT. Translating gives CATTDSFETEAFF. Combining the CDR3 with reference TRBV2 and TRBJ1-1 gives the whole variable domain EPEVTQTPSHQVTQMGQEVILRCVPISNHLYFYWYRQILGQKVEFLVSFYNNEISEKSEIFDDQFSVERPDGSNFTLKIRSTKLEDSAMYFCATTDSFETEAFFGQGTRLTVV.

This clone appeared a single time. Here the CDR3 DNA reads TGTGCCAGCAGCACCTGGACAGGGACCGGAAACACCATATATTTT. Its translation is CASSTWTGTGNTIYF. This chain links TRBV7-9 with TRBJ1-3; 8 positions match TRBD1. In germline, CDR1 is SEHNR, CDR2 FQNEAQ (reference sequence). J gave up 4 bases and V 5 bases, and 7 bases lay outside the gene matches. The CDR3 totals 15 residues. The variable domain in full, with the rest retrieved from reference TRBV7-9 and TRBJ1-3, is DTGVSQNPRHKITKRGQNVTFRCDPISEHNRLYWYRQTLGQGPEFLTYFQNEAQLEKSRLLSDRFSAERPKGSFSTLEIQRTEQGDSAMYLCASSTWTGTGNTIYFGEGSWLTVV.